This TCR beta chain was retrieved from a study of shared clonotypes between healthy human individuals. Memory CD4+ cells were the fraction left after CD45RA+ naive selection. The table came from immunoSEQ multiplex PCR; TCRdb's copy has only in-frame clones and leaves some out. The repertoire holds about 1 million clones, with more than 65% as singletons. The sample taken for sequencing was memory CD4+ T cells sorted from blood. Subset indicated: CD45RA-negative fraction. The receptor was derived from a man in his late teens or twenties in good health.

Written as DNA, the CDR3 is TGTGCCACCAGCGTCGGACGTACAGTAAATTCACCCCTCCACTTT. It translates to CATSVGRTVNSPLHF. The chain couples TRBV15 to TRBJ1-6; D is undetermined. The CDR3 totals 15 residues. The germline gives CDR1 LNHNV, CDR2 YYDKDF (reference sequence). V was trimmed by 5 bases and J by 7 bases, leaving 15 bases between them.